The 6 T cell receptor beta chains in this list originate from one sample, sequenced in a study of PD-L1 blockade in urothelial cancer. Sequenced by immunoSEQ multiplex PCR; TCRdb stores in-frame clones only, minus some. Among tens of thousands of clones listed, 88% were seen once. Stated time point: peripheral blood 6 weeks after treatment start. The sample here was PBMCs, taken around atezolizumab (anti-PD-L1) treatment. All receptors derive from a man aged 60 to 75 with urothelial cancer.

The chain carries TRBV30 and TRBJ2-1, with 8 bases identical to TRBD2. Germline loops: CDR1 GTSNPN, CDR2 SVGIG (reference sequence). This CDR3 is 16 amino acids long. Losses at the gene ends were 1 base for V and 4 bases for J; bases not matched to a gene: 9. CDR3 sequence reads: CAWSGSFSGVYNEQFF. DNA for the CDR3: TGTGCCTGGAGTGGATCGTTTAGCGGGGTATACAATGAGCAGTTCTTC.

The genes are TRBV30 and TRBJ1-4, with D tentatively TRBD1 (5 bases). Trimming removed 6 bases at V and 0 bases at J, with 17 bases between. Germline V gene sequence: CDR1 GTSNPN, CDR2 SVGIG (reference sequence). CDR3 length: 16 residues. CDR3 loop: CACTRGVMTTNEKLFF. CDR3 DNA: TGTGCCTGTACTCGGGGGGTCATGACAACTAATGAAAAACTGTTTTTT.

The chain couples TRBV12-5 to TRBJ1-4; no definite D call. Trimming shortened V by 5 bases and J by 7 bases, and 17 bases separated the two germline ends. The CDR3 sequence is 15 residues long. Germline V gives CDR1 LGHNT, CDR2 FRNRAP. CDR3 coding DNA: TGTGCTAGTGGTCCGGGAGGGTTAGCGGGTGAAAAACTGTTTTTT. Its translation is CASGPGGLAGEKLFF.

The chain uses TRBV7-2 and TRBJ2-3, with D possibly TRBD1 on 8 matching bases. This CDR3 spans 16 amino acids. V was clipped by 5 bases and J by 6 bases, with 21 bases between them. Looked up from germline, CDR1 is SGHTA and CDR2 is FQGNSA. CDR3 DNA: TGTGCCAGCAGCGACCCGGGAGGCAGGGGGCGCGATACGCAGTATTTT. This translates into CASSDPGGRGRDTQYF.

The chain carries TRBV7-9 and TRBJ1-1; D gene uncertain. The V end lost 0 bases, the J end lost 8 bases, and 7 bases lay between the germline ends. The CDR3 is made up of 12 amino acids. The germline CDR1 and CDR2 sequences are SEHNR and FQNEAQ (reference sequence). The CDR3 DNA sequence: TGTGCCAGCAGCTTAGCTAGTGTGGAAGCTTTCTTT. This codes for CASSLASVEAFF.

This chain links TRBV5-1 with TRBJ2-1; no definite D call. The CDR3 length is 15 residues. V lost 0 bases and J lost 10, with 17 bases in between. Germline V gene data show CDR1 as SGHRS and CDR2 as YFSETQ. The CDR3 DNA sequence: TGCGCCAGCAGCTTGGGAGCGTTCGGTGATTCGGAGCAGTTCTTC. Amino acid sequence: CASSLGAFGDSEQFF.